This TCR beta chain was identified in a study of PD-L1 blockade in urothelial cancer. Study information: Atezolizumab therapy began for patients in 2014, dosed at 1,200 mg intravenously every 3 weeks.

Time point specified: peripheral blood 6 weeks after treatment start. Locally advanced or metastatic urothelial carcinoma was diagnosed in the patients. J lost 4 bases, V lost 4 bases, and 6 bases had no gene match. The CDR3 loop spans 16 amino acids. Germline lookup yields CDR1 SGHRS and CDR2 YFSETQ. Produced via immunoSEQ multiplex PCR; TCRdb's table is partial and in-frame only. Among fewer than 85,000 clones, roughly 86% were seen once, and the ten largest hold about 11%. The chain joins TRBV5-1 to TRBJ2-5; 14 bases are shared with TRBD2. Here the sequenced sample was PBMCs, taken around atezolizumab (anti-PD-L1) treatment. This clonotype was obtained from a man aged 55-75 years with urothelial cancer. The CDR3 sequence is CASSAGTSGGLETQYF. The CDR3 coding sequence is TGCGCCAGCAGCGCCGGGACTAGCGGGGGACTAGAGACCCAGTACTTC.